The T cell receptor (beta chain) described here comes from a study of patients and donors after allogeneic stem cell transplantation. This CDR3 is built from 16 residues. In germline, CDR1 is DFQATT, CDR2 SNEGSKA (reference sequence). V shed 5 bases and J shed 2 bases, with 22 bases lying between them. A single record per CDR3 protein comes from TCRdb applying MiXCR to the RT-PCR reads. The table shows about 76,000 distinct CDR3 sequences, with about 26% occurring only once. Sequenced material: blood, either unsorted or a sorted T cell fraction (not recorded which). J is TRBJ2-7 and V is TRBV20-1; D is tentatively TRBD1 or TRBD2 (5 bases each). The clonotype originates from a human donor who was either an allogeneic HSCT recipient or a stem cell or donor lymphocyte infusion donor (not recorded which). It is not recorded whose cells these are; they may come from a transplant donor. In nucleotides, the CDR3 is TGCAGTGCTGAACTCCGGGACGCCAATTTCCCCTACGAGCAGTACTTC. Translated, it gives CSAELRDANFPYEQYF.